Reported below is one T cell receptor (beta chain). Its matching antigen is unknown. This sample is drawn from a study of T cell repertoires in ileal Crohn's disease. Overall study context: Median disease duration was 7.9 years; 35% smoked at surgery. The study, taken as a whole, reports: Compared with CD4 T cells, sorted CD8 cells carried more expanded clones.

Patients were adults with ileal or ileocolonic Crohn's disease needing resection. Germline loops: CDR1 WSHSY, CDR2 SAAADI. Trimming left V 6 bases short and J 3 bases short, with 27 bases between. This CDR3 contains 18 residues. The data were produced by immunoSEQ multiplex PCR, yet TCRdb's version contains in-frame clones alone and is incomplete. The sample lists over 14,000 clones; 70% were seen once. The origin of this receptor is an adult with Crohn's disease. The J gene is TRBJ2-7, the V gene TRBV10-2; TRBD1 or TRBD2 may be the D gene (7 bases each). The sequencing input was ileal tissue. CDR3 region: CASRGRGGPSVGGYEQYF. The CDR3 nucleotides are TGCGCCAGCAGAGGCAGGGGGGGACCCTCGGTGGGTGGCTACGAGCAGTACTTC.